This TCR beta chain came from a study of blood T cell repertoires in COVID-19. The wider study: Researchers got acute and convalescent COVID-19 samples from the United States, Italy and Spain. In each case, the material was cDNA or gDNA derived from T cells, B-cell-depleted T cells, or PBMCs.

Germline assignment: CDR1 SQVTM and CDR2 ANQGSEA. With 5 bases clipped from V and 14 bases from J, the junction kept 7 bases outside the gene matches. The CDR3 runs 12 residues. Per the original data handling: How many nucleated cells were present was estimated from reference gene primer amplification. Some clones are missing from TCRdb's copy, which holds only in-frame ones; the method was immunoSEQ multiplex PCR. V, J and clone size are taken as reported in that table, and D and trimming were inferred from the DNA itself. The table lists 30,000 to 40,000 clones, 65% to 90% of them singletons, with 17% in the top ten.

The chain is built from TRBV29-1 and TRBJ2-1; 12 positions match TRBD2. The sample taken for sequencing was peripheral blood. The sequence was collected from a woman in her sixties or seventies with active COVID-19. The CDR3 coding sequence is TGCAGCGTTTGGACTAGCGGGGCCTGGGAGTTCTTC. As protein: CSVWTSGAWEFF.